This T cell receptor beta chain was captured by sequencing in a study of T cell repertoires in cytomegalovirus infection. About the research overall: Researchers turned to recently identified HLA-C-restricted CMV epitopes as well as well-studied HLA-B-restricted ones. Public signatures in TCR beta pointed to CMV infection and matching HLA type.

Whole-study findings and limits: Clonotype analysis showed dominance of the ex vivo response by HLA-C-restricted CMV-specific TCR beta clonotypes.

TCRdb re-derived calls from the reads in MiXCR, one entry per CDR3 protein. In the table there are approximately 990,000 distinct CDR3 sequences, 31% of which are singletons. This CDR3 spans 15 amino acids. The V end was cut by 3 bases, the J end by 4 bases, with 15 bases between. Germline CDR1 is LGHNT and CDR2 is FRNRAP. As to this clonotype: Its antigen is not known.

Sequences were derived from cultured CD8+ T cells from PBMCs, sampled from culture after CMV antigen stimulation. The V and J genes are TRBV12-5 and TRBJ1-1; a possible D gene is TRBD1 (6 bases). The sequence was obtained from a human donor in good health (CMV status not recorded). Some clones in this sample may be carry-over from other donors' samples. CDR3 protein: CASGFELDSFTEAFF. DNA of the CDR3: TGTGCTAGTGGTTTCGAACTGGACAGTTTCACTGAAGCTTTCTTT.